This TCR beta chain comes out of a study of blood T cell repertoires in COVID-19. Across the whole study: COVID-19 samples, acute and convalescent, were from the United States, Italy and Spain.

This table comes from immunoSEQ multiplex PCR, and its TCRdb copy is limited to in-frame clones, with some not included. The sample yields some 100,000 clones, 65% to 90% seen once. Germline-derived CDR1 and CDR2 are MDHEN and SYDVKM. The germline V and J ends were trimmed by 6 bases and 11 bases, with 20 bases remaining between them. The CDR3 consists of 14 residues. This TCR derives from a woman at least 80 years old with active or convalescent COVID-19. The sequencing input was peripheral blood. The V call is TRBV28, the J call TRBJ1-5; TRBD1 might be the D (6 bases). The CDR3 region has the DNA TGTGCCAGCAGCAAACAGGGCCCCGGTTTCGCCCAGCATTTT. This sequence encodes CASSKQGPGFAQHF.